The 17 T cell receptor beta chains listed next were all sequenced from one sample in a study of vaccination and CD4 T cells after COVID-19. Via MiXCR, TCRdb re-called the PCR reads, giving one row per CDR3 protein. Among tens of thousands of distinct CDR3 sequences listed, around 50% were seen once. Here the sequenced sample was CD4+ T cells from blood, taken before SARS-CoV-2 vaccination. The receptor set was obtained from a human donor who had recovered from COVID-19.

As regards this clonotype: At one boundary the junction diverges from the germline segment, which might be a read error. CDR3 in DNA: TGTGCTAGCAGCCGAACCTTACGTAGACAGGGCTTGGAGACCCAGTACTTC. This sequence encodes CASSRTLRRQGLETQYF. This chain joins TRBV7-7 and TRBJ2-5, with 7 bases identical to TRBD1. Germline-derived CDR1 and CDR2 are SSHAT and FNYEAQ (reference sequence). The CDR3 runs 17 residues.

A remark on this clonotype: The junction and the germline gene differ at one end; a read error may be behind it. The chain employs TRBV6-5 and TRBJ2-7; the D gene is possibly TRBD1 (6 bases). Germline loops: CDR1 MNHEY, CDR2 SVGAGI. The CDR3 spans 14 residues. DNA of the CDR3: TGTGCCAGCAGTTACTCTGAGAAGAGGGGGAATTTAAACTTC. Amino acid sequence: CASSYSEKRGNLNF.

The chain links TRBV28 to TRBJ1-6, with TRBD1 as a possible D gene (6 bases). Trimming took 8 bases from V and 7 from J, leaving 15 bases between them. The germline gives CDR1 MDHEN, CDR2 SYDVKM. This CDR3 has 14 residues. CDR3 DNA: TGTGCCAGCGTGGCGGGGACACTAAATTCACCCCTCCACTTT. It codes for CASVAGTLNSPLHF.

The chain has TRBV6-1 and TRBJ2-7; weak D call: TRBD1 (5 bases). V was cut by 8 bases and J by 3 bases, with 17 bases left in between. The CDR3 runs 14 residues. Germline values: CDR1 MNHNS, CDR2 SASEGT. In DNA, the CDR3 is TGTGCCAGCGCGAGCTCCAGGGCGAACTACGAGCAGTACTTC. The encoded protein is CASASSRANYEQYF.

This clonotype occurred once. CDR3 nucleotide sequence: TGTGCCAGCAGCTTAGAGCGAGCGACAGATACGCAGTATTTT. Protein sequence: CASSLERATDTQYF. The chain couples TRBV7-3 to TRBJ2-3; D gene uncertain. Germline CDR1 reads SGHTA; CDR2 reads FQGTGA. The CDR3 length is 14 residues. V shed 2 bases and J shed 3 bases, with 9 bases lying between them.

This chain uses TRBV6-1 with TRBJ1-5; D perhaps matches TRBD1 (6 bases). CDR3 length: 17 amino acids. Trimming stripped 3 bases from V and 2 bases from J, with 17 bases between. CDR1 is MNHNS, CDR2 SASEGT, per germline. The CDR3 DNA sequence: TGTGCCAGCAGTGAGATAGGACAGACCACGGGCAATCAGCCCCAGCATTTT. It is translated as CASSEIGQTTGNQPQHF.

CDR3 coding DNA: TGTGCCAGCAGCCTGACTAGCGGGAGGGTTCCGGATACGCAGTATTTT. Translation gives CASSLTSGRVPDTQYF. This chain connects TRBV7-8 to TRBJ2-3; TRBD2 matches at 14 bases. In germline, CDR1 is SGHVS, CDR2 FQNEAQ. After removal of 5 bases from V and 6 bases from J, the junction contained 7 bases not matched to a gene. The CDR3 is made up of 16 amino acids.

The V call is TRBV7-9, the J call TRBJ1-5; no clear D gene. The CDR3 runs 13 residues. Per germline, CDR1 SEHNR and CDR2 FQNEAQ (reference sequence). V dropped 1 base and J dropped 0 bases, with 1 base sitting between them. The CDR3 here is CASSLDSNQPQHF. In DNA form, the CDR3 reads TGTGCCAGCAGCTTAGATAGCAATCAGCCCCAGCATTTT.

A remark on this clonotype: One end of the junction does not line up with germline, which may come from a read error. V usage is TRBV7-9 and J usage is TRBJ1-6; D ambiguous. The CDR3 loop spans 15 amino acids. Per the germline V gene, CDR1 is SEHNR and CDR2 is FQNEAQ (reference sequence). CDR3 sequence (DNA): TGTACCAGCAGCTTAGGCAGTAGCTATAATTCACCCCTCCACTTT. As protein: CTSSLGSSYNSPLHF.

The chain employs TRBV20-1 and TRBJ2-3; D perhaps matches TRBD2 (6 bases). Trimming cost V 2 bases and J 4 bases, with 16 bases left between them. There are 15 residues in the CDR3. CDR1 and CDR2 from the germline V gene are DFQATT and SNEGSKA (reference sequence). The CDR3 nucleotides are TGCAGTGCTAGACTCGGGGGAGTACGCGCAGATACGCAGTATTTT. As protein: CSARLGGVRADTQYF.

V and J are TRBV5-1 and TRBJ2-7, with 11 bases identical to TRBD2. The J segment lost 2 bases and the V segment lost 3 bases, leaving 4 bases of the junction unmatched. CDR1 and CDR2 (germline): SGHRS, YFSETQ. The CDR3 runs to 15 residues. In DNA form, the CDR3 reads TGCGCCAGCAGCTCCGGGACTAGCGGAACCTACGAGCAGTACTTC. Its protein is CASSSGTSGTYEQYF.

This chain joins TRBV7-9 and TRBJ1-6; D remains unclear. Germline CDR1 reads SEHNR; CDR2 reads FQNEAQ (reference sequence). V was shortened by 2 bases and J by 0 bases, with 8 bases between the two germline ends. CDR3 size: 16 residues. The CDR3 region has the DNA TGTGCCAGCAGCTTAACGAGGAGCTCCTATAATTCACCCCTCCACTTT. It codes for CASSLTRSSYNSPLHF.

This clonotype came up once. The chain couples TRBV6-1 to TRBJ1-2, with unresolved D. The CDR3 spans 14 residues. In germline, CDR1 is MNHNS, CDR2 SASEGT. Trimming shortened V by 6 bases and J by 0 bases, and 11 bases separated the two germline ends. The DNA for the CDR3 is TGTGCCAGCAGCCCAGCGGTCTCTAACTATGGCTACACCTTC. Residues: CASSPAVSNYGYTF.

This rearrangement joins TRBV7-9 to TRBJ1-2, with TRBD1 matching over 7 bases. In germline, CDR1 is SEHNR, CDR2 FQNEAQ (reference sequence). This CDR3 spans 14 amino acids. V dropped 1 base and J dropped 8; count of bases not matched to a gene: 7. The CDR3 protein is CASSLEQGIGGYTF. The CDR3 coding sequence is TGTGCCAGCAGCTTAGAACAGGGGATCGGGGGCTACACCTTC.

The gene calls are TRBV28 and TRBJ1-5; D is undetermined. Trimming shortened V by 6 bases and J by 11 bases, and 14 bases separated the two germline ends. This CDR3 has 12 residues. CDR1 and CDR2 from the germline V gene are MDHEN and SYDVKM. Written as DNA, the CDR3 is TGTGCCAGCAGGCCTCCGGGGTCGGCCCAGCATTTT. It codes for CASRPPGSAQHF.

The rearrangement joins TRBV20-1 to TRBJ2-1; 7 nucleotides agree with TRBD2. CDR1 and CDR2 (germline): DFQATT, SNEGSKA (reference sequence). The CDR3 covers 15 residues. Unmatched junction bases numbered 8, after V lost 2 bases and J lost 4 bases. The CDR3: CSARLGRTGYNEQFF. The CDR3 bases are TGCAGTGCTAGACTCGGGAGGACGGGATACAATGAGCAGTTCTTC.

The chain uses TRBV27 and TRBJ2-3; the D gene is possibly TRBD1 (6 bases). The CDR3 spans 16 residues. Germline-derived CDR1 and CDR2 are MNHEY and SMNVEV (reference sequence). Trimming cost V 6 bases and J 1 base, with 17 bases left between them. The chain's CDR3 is CASSPIDRIRTDTQYF. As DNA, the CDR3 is TGTGCCAGCAGCCCGATCGACAGGATACGCACAGATACGCAGTATTTT.